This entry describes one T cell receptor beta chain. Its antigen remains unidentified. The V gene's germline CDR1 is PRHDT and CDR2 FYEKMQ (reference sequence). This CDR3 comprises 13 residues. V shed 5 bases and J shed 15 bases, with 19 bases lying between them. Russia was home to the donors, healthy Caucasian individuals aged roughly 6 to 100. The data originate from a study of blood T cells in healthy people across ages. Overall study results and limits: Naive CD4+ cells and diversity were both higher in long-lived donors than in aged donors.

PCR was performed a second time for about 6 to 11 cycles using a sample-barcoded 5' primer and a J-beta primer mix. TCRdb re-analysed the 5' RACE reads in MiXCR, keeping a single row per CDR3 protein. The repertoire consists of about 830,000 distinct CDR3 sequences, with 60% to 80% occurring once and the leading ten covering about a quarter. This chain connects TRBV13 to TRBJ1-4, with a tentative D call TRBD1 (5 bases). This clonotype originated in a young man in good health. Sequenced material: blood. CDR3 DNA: TGTGCCAGCAGCATAGACAGCCTGAGCGACTTGTTTTTT. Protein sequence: CASSIDSLSDLFF.